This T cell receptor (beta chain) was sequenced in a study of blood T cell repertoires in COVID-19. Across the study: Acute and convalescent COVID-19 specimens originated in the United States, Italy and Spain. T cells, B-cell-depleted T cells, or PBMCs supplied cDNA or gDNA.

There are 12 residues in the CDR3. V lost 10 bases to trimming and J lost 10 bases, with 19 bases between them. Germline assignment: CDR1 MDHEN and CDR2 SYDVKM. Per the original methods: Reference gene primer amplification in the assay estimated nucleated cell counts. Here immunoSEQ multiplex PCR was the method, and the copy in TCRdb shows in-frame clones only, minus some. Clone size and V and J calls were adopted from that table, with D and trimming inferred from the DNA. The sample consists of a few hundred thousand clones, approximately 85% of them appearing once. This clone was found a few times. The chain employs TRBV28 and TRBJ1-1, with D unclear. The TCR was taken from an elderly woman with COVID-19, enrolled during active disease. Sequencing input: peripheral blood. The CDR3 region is CATHNWEGRAFF. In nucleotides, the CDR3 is TGTGCCACCCATAACTGGGAAGGGAGAGCTTTCTTT.